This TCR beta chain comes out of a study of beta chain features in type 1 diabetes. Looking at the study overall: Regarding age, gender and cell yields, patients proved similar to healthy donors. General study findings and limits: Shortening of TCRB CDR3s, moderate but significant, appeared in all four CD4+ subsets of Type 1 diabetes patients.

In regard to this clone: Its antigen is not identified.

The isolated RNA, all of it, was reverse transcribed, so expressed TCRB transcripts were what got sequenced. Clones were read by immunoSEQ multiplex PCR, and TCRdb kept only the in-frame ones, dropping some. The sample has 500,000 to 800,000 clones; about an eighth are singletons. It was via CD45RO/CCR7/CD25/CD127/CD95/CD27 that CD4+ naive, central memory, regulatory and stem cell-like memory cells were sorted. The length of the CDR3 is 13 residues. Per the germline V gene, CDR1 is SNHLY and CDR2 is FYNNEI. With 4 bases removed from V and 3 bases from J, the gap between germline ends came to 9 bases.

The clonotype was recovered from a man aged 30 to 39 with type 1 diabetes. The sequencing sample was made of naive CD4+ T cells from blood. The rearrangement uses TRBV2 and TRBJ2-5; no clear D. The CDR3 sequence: CASSGLTEETQYF. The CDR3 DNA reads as TGTGCCAGCAGTGGTCTAACGGAAGAGACCCAGTACTTC.